This TCR beta chain came from a study of shared clonotypes between healthy human individuals. The germline gives CDR1 LNHDA, CDR2 SQIVND (reference sequence). This CDR3 is 14 amino acids long. After removal of 8 bases from V and 6 bases from J, the junction contained 11 bases not matched to a gene. TCRdb's copy holds only in-frame clones and misses some; the assay was immunoSEQ multiplex PCR. The sample carries roughly 500,000 clones, 76% recorded once. The J gene is TRBJ2-7, the V gene TRBV19; 9 bases map to TRBD2. Sequencing used PBMCs. The receptor was isolated from a woman in her forties in good health. Some clones in this sample may be carry-over from other donors' samples. DNA of the CDR3: TGTGCCAGTCTTAGCGGGAGACACGCGGGCGAGCAGTACTTC. Translation gives CASLSGRHAGEQYF.